In this sample, the clone carrying this TCR beta chain turned up a few times. The antigen remains unidentified. This sample was included in a study of T cells in Graves' hyperthyroidism and ophthalmopathy. Whole-study findings and limits: Blood shared most expanded thyroid clonotypes above 0.001.

Germline V gene lookup returns CDR1 DFQATT and CDR2 SNEGSKA (reference sequence). The length of the CDR3 is 13 residues. V was cut by 3 bases and J by 4 bases, with 12 bases left in between. For the diagnoses, clinical symptoms, serum thyroxine and TRAb, thyroid ultrasound and orbital computed tomography were used. Regions amplified from RNA transcripts were the TCR beta CDR3 regions. Primed by the HTBI set, a first-round RT-PCR was run on the TCR CDR3. TCRdb fed the multiplex PCR reads into MiXCR, producing one record per CDR3 protein. The repertoire holds 250,000 to 400,000 distinct CDR3 sequences, with roughly 13% as singletons.

The sequencing input was blood. This receptor was taken from a woman between 35 and 50 years old with Graves' ophthalmopathy. The rearrangement links TRBV20-1 to TRBJ2-5, with no clear D. In DNA, the CDR3 is TGCAGTGCTAGGTTGCCCCGGCGAGAGACCCAGTACTTC. Protein: CSARLPRRETQYF.